This record looks at one T cell receptor (beta chain) sequence and its context. Its antigen is unknown. This record comes from a study of CD8+CD57+ T cells in acquired aplastic anemia. Findings and caveats of the study: Patients and controls shared about 30 CD8+ CDR3 sequences, which appeared highly expressed in patients and within their immunodominant clones. CD8+ Simpson's diversity showed no significant patient-control difference.

Genomic DNA, serving as template, underwent TCR beta VDJ and CDR3 profiling. TCRdb independently ran MiXCR on the reads; one entry per CDR3 protein. This sample has more than 45,000 distinct CDR3 sequences; roughly 69% occur once, and the top ten carry 30% to 40%. The sequence derives from a human donor in good health, serving as a control. Material for sequencing was sorted CD4+, CD8+, or CD8+CD57+ T cells (not recorded which) from PBMCs.

In DNA form, the CDR3 reads TGCGCCAGCAGTGAGCGGGGGCGTGTCACCGGGGAGCTGTTTTTT. As protein: CASSERGRVTGELFF. V gene TRBV10-1 combines with J gene TRBJ2-2, with D perhaps TRBD1 or TRBD2 (6 bases each). The V gene lost 2 bases and the J gene lost 4 bases, with 11 bases spanning the gap. The CDR3 is made up of 15 amino acids. Germline loops: CDR1 WNHNN, CDR2 SYGVQD (reference sequence).